The T cell receptor (beta chain) under discussion was sequenced for a study of cytomegalovirus exposure and HLA in healthy donors. With 60 Vbeta and 13 Jbeta primers, the PCR was carried out. This table comes from immunoSEQ multiplex PCR, and its TCRdb copy is limited to in-frame clones, with some not included. The table has more than 100,000 clones, 76% seen once. V was clipped by 4 bases and J by 0 bases, with 14 bases between them. Germline V gene lookup returns CDR1 SGDLS and CDR2 YYNGEE. The CDR3 runs to 16 residues. Sequencing was done on a sample of PBMCs. The V and J genes are TRBV9 and TRBJ2-1; D is perhaps TRBD2 (6 bases). The TCR was taken from a female donor in good health and CMV-seropositive. The CDR3 DNA follows: TGTGCCAGCAGCTCCGAAGCGGGCCCCTCCTACAATGAGCAGTTCTTC. It is translated as CASSSEAGPSYNEQFF.